This T cell receptor (beta chain) came from a study of neoadjuvant anti-PD-1 for oral cavity cancer (dated by TCRdb to about 2021). Some background on the complete study: Before curative-intent surgical resection, most patients were given three to four biweekly doses of nivolumab at 3 mg/kg. Patients without progression received a fourth nivolumab dose around day 43 and underwent definitive surgical resection on days 50-56. Under RECIST 1.1, patients with complete response, partial response or stable disease were classed as responders, and patients with progression were classed as non-responders. A roughly 30% response rate was observed in the parent correlative cohort, in which more than 9 patients were included. Results and caveats for the whole study, not just this receptor: Higher pretreatment blood Treg/Th17 ratios correlated with higher pretreatment blood TCRbeta clonality and lower post-treatment tumor TCRbeta clonality. TCR analyses included only three patients per response group, and the authors called for larger cohorts for validation. Greater tumor shrinkage correlated with larger post-treatment sizes of preexisting intratumoral clones, which suggests that expansion of preexisting clones contributed to response.

What this sample's time point label stands for: after neoadjuvant nivolumab, at surgical resection. Patients had been newly diagnosed with stage II-IVA oral cavity squamous cell carcinoma, and no prior systemic or radiation treatment had been given to the patients. The cohort was composed of patients with HPV-negative, locally advanced oral cavity squamous cell carcinoma. The samples were obtained from a longitudinal correlative study of a single-arm phase II trial testing neoadjuvant nivolumab in oral cavity squamous cell carcinoma. Genomic DNA-based TCRbeta sequencing was performed on subject-matched pre- and post-treatment PBMCs and tumors from three responders and three non-responders. The Maxwell RSC DNA from Tissue kit was used to isolate genomic DNA from tumor tissue. Trimming takes 3 bases off V and 4 bases off J; junction bases not matched to a gene: 6. Spanning cysteine to phenylalanine, the CDR3 consists of 14 amino acids. Just the 42-base CDR3 DNA is kept, in frame starting at base 1. Reading the germline V gene gives CDR1 SGHAT and CDR2 FQNNGV.

A remark on this clone: Its antigen target is currently unknown. No much larger clonotype is one base removed from it; base qualities were not supplied.

Survey sequencing of tumors used two replicates per sample, and the tumor libraries mostly started from around 4.8 ug of input genomic DNA. The immunoSEQ hsTCRbeta kit was used to prepare TCRbeta libraries, following the manufacturer's instructions. Sequencing of the completed libraries took place using an Illumina NovaSeq 6000 S4 flow cell after they had been pooled to about 3 nM. In the paper's pipeline: Raw data preprocessing and quality control were performed with the immunoSEQ Analyzer. The analysis was limited to productive rearrangements, and each clonotype was defined by a unique CDR3 amino acid sequence. Repertoire clonality was estimated as the Gini-Simpson index, computed with the R package tcR. Student's t test was used to compare Gini indices, and Pearson correlation was used to assess associations with tumor size change. In TCRdb, the immuneACCESS table is reduced to in-frame sequences with V and J assigned. These tables do not hold every clone; where another copy was compared, an unresolved V gene accounts for under half, and the others remain unexplained. The V and J calls and clone size are taken from that table; D and trimming were inferred from the DNA. For this sample the table gives roughly 15,000 clones, of which under 40% were detected only once. The ten largest clones capture 39% of the sample.

Sequences were derived from tumor tissue, sampled after nivolumab (anti-PD-1) treatment. The receptor's source is a person aged 35 to 85 with oral cavity squamous cell carcinoma. The rearranged chain carries TRBV11-2 and TRBJ2-7; 7 nucleotides in the junction match TRBD2. Here the CDR3 is given as CASSFGTTLYEQYF. The sequenced DNA is TGTGCCAGCAGCTTCGGGACTACCCTTTACGAGCAGTACTTC.